A single sample is the source of the 24 T cell receptor beta chains below, sequenced in a study of T cells in Graves' hyperthyroidism and ophthalmopathy. Amplified TCR beta CDR3 regions derived from RNA transcripts. During a first-round RT-PCR of the TCR CDR3, the HTBI primer set was used. From the multiplex PCR reads, TCRdb called clonotypes with MiXCR, one entry per CDR3 protein. The sample has more than 150,000 distinct CDR3 sequences; approximately 15% are singletons. Input material: blood. The source of these receptors is a woman in her 50s with Graves' hyperthyroidism.

This clonotype was counted ten times or more. The chain links TRBV6-1 to TRBJ1-5; 9 bases are shared with TRBD1. The CDR3 spans 15 residues. Germline V gives CDR1 MNHNS, CDR2 SASEGT. After removal of 6 bases from V and 3 bases from J, the junction contained 6 bases not matched to a gene. CDR3 loop: CASRVTGGLNQPQHF. For the CDR3, the DNA is TGTGCCAGCAGGGTTACAGGGGGCCTCAATCAGCCCCAGCATTTT.

This clonotype came up a few times. The chain joins TRBV7-3 to TRBJ2-6; tentative D call: TRBD1 (5 bases). CDR1 and CDR2 from the germline V gene are SGHTA and FQGTGA. This CDR3 has 15 amino acids. The V end lost 5 bases, the J end lost 4 bases, and 12 bases lay between the germline ends. The CDR3 nucleotides are TGTGCCAGCAGCACCCAGGGTCCCGGGGCCAACGTCCTGACTTTC. Protein: CASSTQGPGANVLTF.

This clonotype was seen ten or more times. The V gene is TRBV7-9, the J gene TRBJ1-1; the D is unclear. The V gene's germline CDR1 is SEHNR and CDR2 FQNEAQ (reference sequence). V was shortened by 5 bases and J by 9 bases, with 13 bases between the two germline ends. The CDR3 has 12 residues. The CDR3 coding sequence is TGTGCCAGCAGCCAAGGAGACTTTCAAGCTTTCTTT. This translates into CASSQGDFQAFF.

This clonotype has at least ten counts. Germline is not matched at one junction end, which may reflect a read error. V and J are TRBV6-1 and TRBJ2-5, with 8 nucleotides matching TRBD2. Germline CDR1 reads MNHNS; CDR2 reads SASEGT. There are 14 residues in the CDR3. CDR3 nucleotides: TGTGCCAGCAGACCTGACGGGACTAGGGAGACCCGGTACTTC. Translation: CASRPDGTRETRYF.

This clonotype was seen ten or more times. The chain joins TRBV13 to TRBJ2-7; D is uncertain. CDR3 length equals 14 residues. Trimming removed 5 bases from V and 0 bases from J, with 11 bases in between. Germline values: CDR1 PRHDT, CDR2 FYEKMQ (reference sequence). CDR3 protein: CASSQQSSSYEQYF. The DNA for the CDR3 is TGTGCCAGCAGCCAGCAGAGTAGCTCCTACGAGCAGTACTTC.

In this sample, this clonotype turned up a few times. V usage is TRBV7-9 and J usage is TRBJ1-1; D gene unclear. V shed 5 bases and J shed 7 bases, with 17 bases lying between them. The germline V gene has CDR1 SEHNR and CDR2 FQNEAQ (reference sequence). The CDR3 length is 14 residues. The CDR3 bases are TGTGCCAGCAGCCTCGGGATCCTGGGGAGTGAAGCTTTCTTT. This sequence encodes CASSLGILGSEAFF.

This clonotype was seen ten or more times. The V call is TRBV7-9, the J call TRBJ2-7; D ambiguous. This CDR3 is built from 14 residues. V was trimmed by 2 bases and J by 2 bases, leaving 10 bases between them. CDR1 is SEHNR and CDR2 is FQNEAQ in the germline V gene (reference sequence). The DNA for the CDR3 is TGTGCCAGCAGCTTAAGGGCCCGCACCTACGAGCAGTACTTC. This gives the protein CASSLRARTYEQYF.

This clonotype was seen a handful of times. A clone one base away is much larger, so this may be a read error. The chain carries TRBV11-2 and TRBJ1-1; D gene uncertain. Germline CDR1 SGHAT, CDR2 FQNNGV. This CDR3 has 11 residues. CDR3 region: CASSFSAETFF. CDR3 in DNA: TGTGCCAGCAGCTTTAGCGCTGAAACTTTCTTT.

This clonotype was counted at least ten times. The CDR3 region is CASSLLADLSYNEQFF. For the CDR3, the DNA is TGTGCCAGCAGCCTCTTGGCCGACCTGTCCTACAATGAGCAGTTCTTC. The J gene is TRBJ2-1, the V gene TRBV7-2, with D unresolved. This CDR3 region has 16 residues. Trimming pared 5 bases from V and 1 base from J, leaving 15 bases between. CDR1 and CDR2 from the germline V gene are SGHTA and FQGNSA.

The rearrangement joins TRBV28 to TRBJ1-1; no clear D. Trimming took 1 base from V and 4 from J, leaving 7 bases between them. The CDR3 has 13 residues. Germline CDR1 MDHEN, CDR2 SYDVKM. CDR3 region: CASSLLEGTEAFF. The CDR3 DNA reads as TGTGCCAGCAGTTTATTGGAGGGCACTGAAGCTTTCTTT.

This clonotype was observed at least ten times. The chain combines TRBV6-6 with TRBJ2-2; D is unresolved. V lost 0 bases and J 5 bases, leaving 10 bases between the germline ends. Germline V gene data show CDR1 as MNHNY and CDR2 as SVGAGI (reference sequence). The CDR3 is 15 amino acids. CDR3 sequence reads: CASSYSYLGTGELFF. CDR3 sequence (DNA): TGTGCCAGCAGTTACTCATACCTGGGTACCGGGGAGCTGTTTTTT.

A word on this clonotype: A read error may be the cause here, since a much bigger clone is one base away. The gene calls are TRBV19 and TRBJ1-2; D not resolved. The CDR3 is made up of 13 amino acids. V gave up 5 bases and J gave up 4 bases, with 11 bases separating them. Germline CDR1 is LNHDA and CDR2 is SQIVND (reference sequence). In DNA form, the CDR3 reads TGTGCCAGTAGTTTGCCGGGTCGCTATGGCTACACCTTC. This sequence encodes CASSLPGRYGYTF.

This clonotype appeared many times. J is TRBJ2-7 and V is TRBV6-5; 7 bases are a match to TRBD2. The CDR3 contains 17 residues. The trim removed 2 bases at V and 1 base at J, leaving 11 bases unmatched. Germline-derived CDR1 and CDR2 are MNHEY and SVGAGI. The CDR3 spells CASSYVWGGTRSYEQYF. CDR3 bases: TGTGCCAGCAGTTACGTTTGGGGGGGGACTCGATCCTACGAGCAGTACTTC.

This clonotype was observed a handful of times. A much bigger clone sits one base away, suggesting this may be a read error. Since the CDR3 does not end with the conserved phenylalanine or tryptophan, this likely comes from a read error. The chain is built from TRBV2 and TRBJ2-5; 13 bases are shared with TRBD2. CDR1 is SNHLY and CDR2 is FYNNEI in the germline V gene. Unmatched junction bases numbered 8, after V lost 8 bases and J lost 5 bases. The CDR3 length is 15 residues. The CDR3 DNA sequence: TGTGCCAGCGGAGGGACTAGCGGGGCTAGGGAGACCCAGTACCTC. It encodes CASGGTSGARETQYL.

This clonotype was counted between two and nine times. The chain links TRBV7-6 to TRBJ2-7; a weak D match, TRBD1 (5 bases). Germline V gene data show CDR1 as SGHVS and CDR2 as FNYEAQ. V was clipped by 5 bases and J by 3 bases, with 11 bases between them. The length of the CDR3 is 13 residues. The CDR3 here is CASSPRTFYEQYF. CDR3 bases: TGTGCCAGCAGCCCCAGGACATTCTACGAGCAGTACTTC.

This clonotype has at least ten counts. This chain joins TRBV5-1 and TRBJ2-7; the match to TRBD1 covers 7 bases. The junction had 10 bases not matched to a gene; V was cut back by 4 bases and J by 3 bases. The CDR3 is 15 residues long. Germline V gene lookup returns CDR1 SGHRS and CDR2 YFSETQ. This CDR3 reads CASSPRQGEVYEQYF. DNA for the CDR3: TGCGCCAGCAGCCCACGACAGGGAGAGGTCTACGAGCAGTACTTC. Supplemented by reference TRBV5-1 and TRBJ2-7, the full variable domain reads KAGVTQTPRYLIKTRGQQVTLSCSPISGHRSVSWYQQTPGQGLQFLFEYFSETQRNKGNFPGRFSGRQFSNSRSEMNVSTLELGDSALYLCASSPRQGEVYEQYFGPGTRLTVT.

This clonotype was detected many times. V and J are TRBV2 and TRBJ2-3; D is unresolved. The V end was cut by 2 bases, the J end by 5 bases, with 11 bases between. CDR3 length equals 14 residues. Germline V lookup: CDR1 SNHLY, CDR2 FYNNEI. The CDR3 sequence: CASSERVSGDTQYF. CDR3 sequence (DNA): TGTGCCAGCAGTGAAAGGGTCTCGGGAGATACGCAGTATTTT.

The gene calls are TRBV18 and TRBJ1-1, with 7 bases aligning to TRBD1. The CDR3 runs 15 residues. The V segment lost 3 bases and the J segment 4 bases; nucleotides outside the gene matches: 8. The germline V gene encodes CDR1 KGHSH and CDR2 LQKENI. Here the CDR3 DNA reads TGTGCCAGCTCACCTCAAAGGGGGCGCAGCACTGAAGCTTTCTTT. Protein: CASSPQRGRSTEAFF.

This clonotype came up many times. The genes are TRBV7-9 and TRBJ2-5, with D uncertain. The CDR3 sequence is 16 residues long. Germline V gene sequence: CDR1 SEHNR, CDR2 FQNEAQ (reference sequence). The V end was cut by 4 bases, the J end by 4 bases, with 19 bases between. The CDR3 coding sequence is TGTGCCAGCAGCTCCTCAGGAGTCTATAGTGGAGAGACCCAGTACTTC. Protein: CASSSSGVYSGETQYF.

This clonotype was found many times. The gene calls are TRBV10-3 and TRBJ2-7, with D tentatively TRBD1 (6 bases). The CDR3 sequence is 13 residues long. The germline CDR1 and CDR2 sequences are ENHRY and SYGVKD. V shed 4 bases and J shed 1 base, with 8 bases lying between them. In nucleotides, the CDR3 is TGTGCCATCAGTGCCCAGGGGTCCTACGAGCAGTACTTC. The encoded protein is CAISAQGSYEQYF.

Ten or more counts support this clonotype. The chain has TRBV12-3 or TRBV12-4 and TRBJ1-2; D is unresolved. V lost 5 bases and J lost 7, with 17 bases in between. The CDR3 is 14 residues long. CDR3 nucleotides: TGTGCCAGCAGTCGGACCGTTGTATCTAGTGGCTACACCTTC. Translation gives CASSRTVVSSGYTF.

This clonotype was picked up many times. V is TRBV19 and J is TRBJ1-2, with 9 bases identical to TRBD1. CDR3 length equals 16 residues. Per the germline V gene, CDR1 is LNHDA and CDR2 is SQIVND (reference sequence). J lost 8 bases, V lost 7 bases, and 17 bases had no gene match. The CDR3 spells CASTSLGTGNDGGYTF. DNA of the CDR3: TGTGCCAGTACGTCCCTTGGGACAGGGAACGATGGAGGCTACACCTTC. Based on the CDR3 plus reference TRBV19 and TRBJ1-2, the full variable domain is DGGITQSPKYLFRKEGQNVTLSCEQNLNHDAMYWYRQDPGQGLRLIYYSQIVNDFQKGDIAEGYSVSREKKESFPLTVTSAQKNPTAFYLCASTSLGTGNDGGYTFGSGTRLTVV.

About this clonotype: A much more abundant neighbour one base away suggests this may be a read error. V gene TRBV18 combines with J gene TRBJ2-1, with D tentatively TRBD1 (6 bases). The CDR3 is 16 residues long. The germline V gene has CDR1 KGHSH and CDR2 LQKENI. The CDR3 protein is CVSSRAGESSYNEQFF. The CDR3 nucleotides read TGTGTCAGCTCACGGGCAGGGGAGAGCTCCTACAATGAGCAGTTCTTC. Full variable domain (missing parts from reference TRBV18 and TRBJ2-1): NAGVMQNPRHLVRRRGQEARLRCSPMKGHSHVYWYRQLPEEGLKFMVYLQKENIIDESGMPKERFSAEFPKEGPSILRIQQVVRGDSAAYFCVSSRAGESSYNEQFFGPGTRLTVL.

This clonotype was picked up many times. The chain has TRBV5-1 and TRBJ1-1, with 9 bases matching TRBD1. Germline V gene sequence: CDR1 SGHRS, CDR2 YFSETQ. The CDR3 sequence is 16 residues long. V was pared by 3 bases and J by 1 base, with 7 bases of the junction left unmatched. The CDR3 spells CASSSYPGQGNTEAFF. As DNA, the CDR3 is TGCGCCAGCAGCTCATACCCGGGACAGGGGAACACTGAAGCTTTCTTT.